A single TCR beta chain is shown here with its context. Its antigen is as yet unknown. This sample is part of a study of human T cells and chemical hapten exposure. Study-wide results and limits: TCRs exceeding a frequency of 1 in 1000 stayed unchanged under DPC sensitization.

Time point indicated: patch test 3, about 24 weeks after DPC sensitization. As to treatment: therapeutic diphenylcyclopropenone sensitization with weekly scalp DPC. Drawing of blood took place ahead of applying each patch test. The CDR3 is 12 residues long. Trimming pared 4 bases from V and 11 bases from J, leaving 9 bases between. Original methodology: Individual samples carried between about 23,224 and 700,000 TCRs, with around 96,000 as the median. TCRdb ran MiXCR on the RACE reads and lists one entry per CDR3 protein. It is TCRdb's table, rather than the study itself, that gives the V and J calls and clone size. Among roughly 100,000 distinct CDR3 sequences listed, under 40% were seen once.

The chain recombines TRBV12-3 or TRBV12-4 with TRBJ1-6; D might be TRBD1 (5 bases). The material sequenced was whole blood, taken in connection with sensitization to the hapten diphenylcyclopropenone (DPC). This receptor was identified in a man in his forties or fifties with alopecia areata. Some clones in this sample may be carry-over from other donors' samples. CDR3: CASSSQVAPLHF. CDR3 bases: TGTGCCAGCAGTTCACAGGTTGCACCCCTCCACTTT.